One and the same sample provided the 22 T cell receptor beta chains below, sequenced in a study of cytomegalovirus exposure and HLA in healthy donors. PCR amplification relied on 60 Vbeta primers (plus 13 Jbeta primers). Here immunoSEQ multiplex PCR was the method, and the copy in TCRdb shows in-frame clones only, minus some. The sample carries approximately 220,000 clones, approximately 80% recorded once. The sequenced sample consisted of PBMCs. The origin of the receptors is a boy under 10 years old in good health and CMV-seronegative.

The sample holds one count of this clone. The rearrangement uses TRBV7-3 and TRBJ2-3, with a tentative D call TRBD2 (6 bases). V dropped 5 bases and J dropped 0 bases, with 9 bases sitting between them. The germline gives CDR1 SGHTA, CDR2 FQGTGA. The CDR3 runs to 14 residues. The CDR3 region has the DNA TGTGCCAGCAGCCTGGGGACTAGCACAGATACGCAGTATTTT. As protein: CASSLGTSTDTQYF.

V and J are TRBV1 and TRBJ2-7; TRBD2 is the table's D call, not checked against the DNA. TRBV1 is recorded as a pseudogene. This CDR3 spans 15 amino acids. The CDR3 is CLTTNPQYGDYEQYF. The DNA of the CDR3 is TGCCTCACCACCAATCCCCAATACGGGGACTACGAGCAGTACTTC.

The rearrangement uses TRBV5-4 and TRBJ1-1; 7 nucleotides agree with TRBD1. Trimming at V came to 2 bases and at J to 11 bases, leaving 6 bases not matched to a gene. This CDR3 is built from 12 residues. The germline gives CDR1 SGHNT, CDR2 YYREEE (reference sequence). The CDR3 DNA reads TGTGCCAGCAGCTTAGGGGGCGGAATGGCTTTCTTT. Its protein is CASSLGGGMAFF.

V and J are TRBV4-1 and TRBJ2-1; TRBD2 agrees at 8 bases. CDR3 length: 15 residues. Trimming at V came to 0 bases and at J to 12 bases, leaving 10 bases not matched to a gene. Germline assignment: CDR1 MGHRA and CDR2 YSYEKL. The CDR3 coding sequence is TGCGCCAGCAGCCAAGATGTCTCAGGGACTAGTTGGCAGTTCTTC. This translates into CASSQDVSGTSWQFF.

This clone was seen just once. The V call is TRBV6-6, the J call TRBJ1-1; 8 positions match TRBD1. CDR3 length equals 13 residues. Germline V lookup: CDR1 MNHNY, CDR2 SVGAGI (reference sequence). Trimming removed 5 bases from V and 7 bases from J; junction bases left unmatched: 6. The CDR3 DNA sequence: TGTGCCAGCAGTACCCCCGGGACAGGTGAAGCTTTCTTT. It is translated as CASSTPGTGEAFF.

The CDR3 loop reads CASSEDSRETQYF. In DNA, the CDR3 is TGTGCCAGCAGTGAAGACAGTAGAGAGACCCAGTACTTC. J is TRBJ2-5 and V is TRBV2; D is uncertain. Per germline, CDR1 SNHLY and CDR2 FYNNEI. The CDR3 has 13 residues. V lost 1 base and J 4 bases, leaving 7 bases between the germline ends.

Notes on this clone: This specimen includes other DNA sequences encoding the same CDR3. The chain couples TRBV6-5 to TRBJ1-5; 7 positions match TRBD1. This CDR3 is built from 13 residues. V gave up 6 bases and J gave up 7 bases; unmatched junction bases: 6. Germline CDR1 is MNHEY and CDR2 is SVGAGI. The CDR3 loop reads CASSPRGNQPQHF. CDR3 nucleotides: TGTGCCAGCAGCCCCAGGGGGAACCAGCCCCAGCATTTT.

The chain employs TRBV7-2 and TRBJ2-3; a possible D gene is TRBD1 (6 bases). The germline gives CDR1 SGHTA, CDR2 FQGNSA. The length of the CDR3 is 17 residues. V lost 2 bases and J lost 1, with 16 bases in between. The CDR3 coding sequence is TGTGCCAGCAGCTTAAGGGGGATAACGACCGGCACAGATACGCAGTATTTT. This sequence encodes CASSLRGITTGTDTQYF.

This clone has only a few counts. This sequence joins TRBV6-6 and TRBJ1-1, with D hard to call. Germline loops: CDR1 MNHNY, CDR2 SVGAGI (reference sequence). The ends were cut back, 8 bases at V and 5 bases at J, with 15 bases in the middle. This CDR3 has 13 residues. CDR3 DNA sequence: TGTGCCAGCGGAAGCGCAGCCGTGACTGAAGCTTTCTTT. This gives the protein CASGSAAVTEAFF.

The chain couples TRBV4-2 to TRBJ2-7; 8 positions match TRBD2. This CDR3 has 17 residues. V lost 0 bases to trimming and J lost 3 bases; unmatched junction nucleotides: 10. CDR1 and CDR2 (germline): LGHNA, YNFKEQ. DNA for the CDR3: TGTGCCAGCAGCCAAGAATGGGCCCTAGCGGGTTACTACGAGCAGTACTTC. Amino acid sequence: CASSQEWALAGYYEQYF.

This chain links TRBV6-5 with TRBJ2-5; D is uncertain. From germline, CDR1 is MNHEY and CDR2 SVGAGI. V gave up 2 bases and J gave up 5 bases, with 9 bases separating them. This CDR3 spans 13 amino acids. The CDR3 DNA follows: TGTGCCAGCAGTTACACGGCTAGGGAGACCCAGTACTTC. Encoded protein: CASSYTARETQYF.

The rearrangement joins TRBV6-1 to TRBJ2-7; 11 bases are shared with TRBD1. V lost 10 bases, J lost 6 bases, and 5 bases stayed unmatched. The germline gives CDR1 MNHNS, CDR2 SASEGT. There are 12 residues in the CDR3. The CDR3 DNA reads as TGTGCCACGGGACAGGGGGGGCTCGAGCAGTACTTC. Translated: CATGQGGLEQYF.

The CDR3 region has the DNA TGCGCCAGCTCCTACGGGGGGATGAACACTGAAGCTTTCTTT. It encodes CASSYGGMNTEAFF. This sequence joins TRBV5-1 and TRBJ1-1; D may be TRBD1 (5 bases). Germline V CDR1 and CDR2: SGHRS, YFSETQ. This CDR3 has 14 amino acids. Between the trimmed V and J ends, which lost 7 bases and 0 bases, there was a span of 13 bases.

The chain is built from TRBV10-3 and TRBJ2-3; 9 bases fit TRBD1. The J segment lost 3 bases and the V segment lost 2 bases, leaving 0 bases of the junction unmatched. This CDR3 contains 14 residues. Germline V lookup: CDR1 ENHRY, CDR2 SYGVKD. The CDR3 DNA reads as TGTGCCATCAGTGAGGGACAGGGGACAGATACGCAGTATTTT. It yields the protein CAISEGQGTDTQYF.

CDR3 loop: CASSGRQGSVFLGYGYTF. For the CDR3, the DNA is TGTGCCAGCAGCGGACGACAGGGAAGCGTATTTCTAGGCTATGGCTACACCTTC. The chain recombines TRBV5-6 with TRBJ1-2, with 7 bases that match TRBD1. Germline CDR1 reads SGHDT; CDR2 reads YYEEEE. The CDR3 contains 18 residues. Trimming at V came to 4 bases and at J to 4 bases, leaving 19 bases not matched to a gene. Full variable domain (missing parts from reference TRBV5-6 and TRBJ1-2): DAGVTQSPTHLIKTRGQQVTLRCSPKSGHDTVSWYQQALGQGPQFIFQYYEEEERQRGNFPDRFSGHQFPNYSSELNVNALLLGDSALYLCASSGRQGSVFLGYGYTFGSGTRLTVV.

This clone was detected only a few times. The genes are TRBV10-1 and TRBJ2-2; TRBD1 agrees at 7 bases. The CDR3 spans 13 residues. V shed 8 bases and J 9 bases; nucleotides not matched to a gene: 9. Germline V gives CDR1 WNHNN, CDR2 SYGVQD (reference sequence). As DNA, the CDR3 is TGCGCCAGCCCCGGACAGGCTAGCAGGGAGCTGTTTTTT. It is translated as CASPGQASRELFF.

The chain employs TRBV4-1 and TRBJ2-3; no clear D. The V end lost 0 bases, the J end lost 0 bases, and 10 bases lay between the germline ends. This CDR3 has 16 residues. The germline CDR1 and CDR2 sequences are MGHRA and YSYEKL. The CDR3 is CASSQDVGASTDTQYF. In DNA form, the CDR3 reads TGCGCCAGCAGCCAAGATGTGGGCGCTAGCACAGATACGCAGTATTTT.

CDR3: CASSPRRGVSYGYTF. CDR3 coding DNA: TGTGCCAGTTCCCCCCGCAGGGGGGTAAGTTATGGCTACACCTTC. The chain employs TRBV18 and TRBJ1-2, with 7 positions matching TRBD1. This CDR3 is 15 amino acids long. In germline, CDR1 is KGHSH, CDR2 LQKENI. The junction had 15 bases not matched to a gene; V was cut back by 9 bases and J by 5 bases.

V usage is TRBV13 and J usage is TRBJ2-3; no definite D call. The CDR3 is 16 residues long. Germline CDR1 PRHDT, CDR2 FYEKMQ (reference sequence). V lost 1 base, J lost 0 bases, and 11 bases lay in between. This CDR3 reads CASSLVQTDSTDTQYF. The DNA for the CDR3 is TGTGCCAGCAGCTTAGTGCAAACAGATAGCACAGATACGCAGTATTTT.

This sequence joins TRBV7-9 and TRBJ2-2, with D tentatively TRBD1 (6 bases). The germline gives CDR1 SEHNR, CDR2 FQNEAQ (reference sequence). V shed 5 bases and J shed 5 bases, with 15 bases lying between them. CDR3 length equals 15 residues. The CDR3, as DNA: TGTGCCAGCAGCCAAAACCGGGACACAACCGGGGAGCTGTTTTTT. Translated: CASSQNRDTTGELFF. Full variable domain (outside the CDR3, taken from reference TRBV7-9 and TRBJ2-2): DTGVSQNPRHKITKRGQNVTFRCDPISEHNRLYWYRQTLGQGPEFLTYFQNEAQLEKSRLLSDRFSAERPKGSFSTLEIQRTEQGDSAMYLCASSQNRDTTGELFFGEGSRLTVL.

The V gene is TRBV2, the J gene TRBJ1-3, with D maybe TRBD1 (6 bases). This CDR3 is built from 16 residues. The V and J ends lost 6 bases and 0 bases respectively, with 15 bases between them. Per germline, CDR1 SNHLY and CDR2 FYNNEI. CDR3 sequence: CASRGPGQLSGNTIYF. The CDR3 region has the DNA TGTGCCAGCAGGGGGCCGGGACAACTCTCTGGAAACACCATATATTTT.

The chain combines TRBV6-1 with TRBJ2-7; maybe TRBD1 (5 bases). The V end lost 5 bases, the J end lost 3 bases, and 8 bases lay between the germline ends. There are 12 residues in the CDR3. The germline V gene encodes CDR1 MNHNS and CDR2 SASEGT. The CDR3 region is CASSLQGYEQYF. As DNA, the CDR3 is TGTGCCAGCAGTCTTCAGGGCTACGAGCAGTACTTC.